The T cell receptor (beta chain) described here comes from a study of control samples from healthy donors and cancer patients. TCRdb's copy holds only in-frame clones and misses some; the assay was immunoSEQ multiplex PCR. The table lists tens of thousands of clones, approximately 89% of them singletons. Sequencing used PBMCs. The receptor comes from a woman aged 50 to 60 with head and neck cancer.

The CDR3 loop reads CASSFRASDRGGGYTF. In DNA form, the CDR3 reads TGTGCCAGCAGTTTCAGGGCATCGGACAGGGGAGGTGGCTACACCTTC. This chain connects TRBV27 to TRBJ1-2, with 9 bases that match TRBD1. This CDR3 region has 16 residues. After removal of 3 bases from V and 7 bases from J, the junction contained 12 bases not matched to a gene. Germline loops: CDR1 MNHEY, CDR2 SMNVEV (reference sequence).